Listed here is a single T cell receptor (beta chain). These data belong to a study of blood T cell repertoires in COVID-19. Trimming shortened V by 2 bases and J by 0 bases, and 11 bases separated the two germline ends. This CDR3 comprises 15 residues. Germline loops: CDR1 MDHEN, CDR2 SYDVKM. Produced via immunoSEQ multiplex PCR; TCRdb's table is partial and in-frame only. The sample lists fewer than 300,000 clones; approximately 87% were seen once. The chain combines TRBV28 with TRBJ2-7; a weak D match, TRBD1 (6 bases). The sequence derives from a woman in her forties or fifties with acute or convalescent COVID-19. Sequencing was carried out using peripheral blood. The CDR3, as DNA: TGTGCCAGCAGTTTACTGACAGGCTCCTCCTACGAGCAGTACTTC. Protein product: CASSLLTGSSYEQYF.